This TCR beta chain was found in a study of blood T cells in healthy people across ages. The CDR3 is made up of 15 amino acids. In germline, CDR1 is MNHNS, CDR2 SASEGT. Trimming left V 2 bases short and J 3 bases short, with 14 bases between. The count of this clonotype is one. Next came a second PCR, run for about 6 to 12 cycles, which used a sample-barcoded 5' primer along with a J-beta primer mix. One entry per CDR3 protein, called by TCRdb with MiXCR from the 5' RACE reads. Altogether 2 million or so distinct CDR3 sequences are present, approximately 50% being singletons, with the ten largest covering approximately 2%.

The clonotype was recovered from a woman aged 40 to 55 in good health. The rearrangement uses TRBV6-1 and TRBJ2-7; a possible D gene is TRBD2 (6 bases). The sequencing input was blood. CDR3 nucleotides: TGTGCCAGCAGTGAATTGACTAGATTGGGCTACGAGCAGTACTTC. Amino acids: CASSELTRLGYEQYF.